This T cell receptor beta chain was documented in a study of T cell repertoires in cytomegalovirus infection. At the level of the study: In public TCR beta signatures, there were indications of both CMV infection and matching HLA type.

About this clonotype: Its antigen is undetermined.

The CDR3 has 14 residues. Trimming left V 5 bases short and J 6 bases short, with 15 bases between. Germline values: CDR1 SGHNT, CDR2 YENEEA. TCRdb re-called the reads with MiXCR, one entry per CDR3 protein. The top ten clones hold about an eighth of a sample with about 920,000 distinct CDR3 sequences, 31% of them seen once. The sequence was obtained from a human donor in good health (CMV status not recorded). Some clones in this sample may be carry-over from other donors' samples. The specimen comprised cultured CD8+ T cells from PBMCs, sampled from culture after CMV antigen stimulation. The chain is built from TRBV11-3 and TRBJ2-3, with D perhaps TRBD1 or TRBD2 (7 bases each). CDR3 residues: CASSPRQGGDTQYF. The CDR3 DNA sequence: TGTGCCAGCAGCCCTCGACAGGGAGGGGATACGCAGTATTTT.